The rows below give T cell receptor beta chains drawn from one sample of a study of blood T cell repertoires in COVID-19. The method was immunoSEQ multiplex PCR; TCRdb's version includes in-frame clones alone and lacks a portion of them. The sample shows fewer than 350,000 clones, around 90% of them seen only once. The sample was PBMCs or T cells enriched from blood (not recorded which). These receptors were taken from a woman aged 40 to 50 who had recovered from COVID-19. The CDR3 runs from the conserved cysteine through the conserved F or W. A D gene is named only where the DNA matches it firmly. Rows may omit the clone size; those that give it use once, few, many or a size class.

TRBV19	TRBD1	TRBJ1-1	-	14	CASTLRGPNTEAFF	TGTGCCAGTACCCTCAGGGGGCCGAACACTGAAGCTTTCTTT
TRBV24-1	TRBD1	TRBJ2-1	-	13	CATGRTGYNEQFF	TGTGCCACCGGTAGGACAGGGTACAATGAGCAGTTCTTC
TRBV11-2	-	TRBJ2-1	-	19	CASSSPSFKPGETYNEQFF	TGTGCCAGCAGCTCCCCCTCATTCAAACCGGGGGAGACTTACAATGAGCAGTTCTTC
TRBV9	-	TRBJ1-2	once	12	CASRSDNYGYTF	TGTGCCAGCAGGAGCGATAACTATGGCTACACCTTC
TRBV24-1	TRBD2	TRBJ2-1	-	15	CATSQRERGGDEQFF	TGTGCCACCAGTCAGCGGGAGCGGGGGGGCGATGAGCAGTTCTTC
TRBV5-6	-	TRBJ1-2	-	15	CASIPSVQTYYGYTF	TGTGCCAGCATTCCGAGTGTCCAGACATACTATGGCTACACCTTC
TRBV19	TRBD1	TRBJ1-1	-	13	CASSRDRGFEAFF	TGTGCCAGTAGCAGGGACAGGGGTTTTGAAGCTTTCTTT
TRBV30	-	TRBJ2-3	-	11	CALSRADTQYF	TGTGCCCTCAGTCGGGCAGATACGCAGTATTTT
TRBV3-1/TRBV3-2	-	TRBJ1-1	few	11	CASSRAGEAFF	TGTGCCAGCAGCCGGGCGGGTGAAGCTTTCTTT
TRBV2	TRBD1	TRBJ2-7	-	14	CASLTGEVAYEQYF	TGTGCCAGCTTGACAGGGGAAGTAGCTTACGAGCAGTACTTC
TRBV5-5	TRBD1	TRBJ1-6	-	16	CASSLGPRQGNSPLHF	TGTGCCAGCAGCTTGGGGCCCCGACAGGGTAATTCACCCCTCCACTTT
TRBV12-5	TRBD1	TRBJ2-2	-	15	CASGPRTGYTGELFF	TGTGCTAGTGGTCCACGGACAGGCTACACCGGGGAGCTGTTTTTT
TRBV9	-	TRBJ2-3	-	17	CASSVFTLSSGTDTQYF	TGTGCCAGCAGCGTGTTCACCCTCTCTAGCGGCACAGATACGCAGTATTTT
TRBV10-2	TRBD1	TRBJ1-5	-	14	CASRMTGSDQPQHF	TGCGCCAGCAGAATGACAGGGAGCGATCAGCCCCAGCATTTT
TRBV5-4	-	TRBJ2-3	once	16	CASSIKEYSSTDTQYF	TGTGCCAGCAGCATTAAGGAGTACTCTAGCACAGATACGCAGTATTTT
TRBV24-1	TRBD2	TRBJ2-1	-	15	CATSDSGTSAHEQFF	TGTGCCACCAGTGATTCCGGGACTAGCGCCCATGAGCAGTTCTTC
TRBV5-5	TRBD1	TRBJ2-2	-	15	CASSLALTGAGELFF	TGTGCCAGCAGCTTGGCCCTCACAGGGGCCGGGGAGCTGTTTTTT
TRBV7-2	-	TRBJ2-2	-	13	CASSNSRTGELFF	TGTGCCAGCAGCAACAGTAGAACCGGGGAGCTGTTTTTT
TRBV5-1	-	TRBJ1-2	-	16	CASSFQQEPVPYGYTF	TGCGCCAGCAGCTTTCAACAGGAACCTGTCCCCTATGGCTACACCTTC
TRBV5-4	TRBD2	TRBJ2-3	-	17	CASSLVLAGASTDTQYF	TGTGCCAGCAGCTTAGTCTTAGCGGGGGCCAGCACAGATACGCAGTATTTT
TRBV30	-	TRBJ1-1	-	13	CAWREGPNTEAFF	TGTGCCTGGAGGGAGGGCCCGAACACTGAAGCTTTCTTT
TRBV11-2	TRBD1	TRBJ1-3	-	18	CASSLVMGTVLSGNTIYF	TGTGCCAGCAGCTTAGTAATGGGGACAGTGCTCTCTGGAAACACCATATATTTT
TRBV18	-	TRBJ2-3	-	15	CASSPSTVVTDTQYF	TGTGCCAGCTCACCATCTACCGTCGTCACAGATACGCAGTATTTT
TRBV7-9	-	TRBJ1-5	few	13	CASSLGPNQPQHF	TGTGCCAGCAGCTTAGGGCCTAATCAGCCCCAGCATTTT
TRBV5-8	-	TRBJ2-5	once	19	CASSFKRSGLPATQETQYF	TGTGCCAGCAGCTTTAAAAGGTCTGGACTCCCCGCCACCCAAGAGACCCAGTACTTC
TRBV3-1/TRBV3-2	TRBD1	TRBJ1-1	once	15	CASSQGQGQYTEAFF	TGTGCCAGCAGCCAAGGACAGGGCCAATACACTGAAGCTTTCTTT